A selection of T cell receptor beta chains follows, all from one sample in a study of naive and memory T cell subsets. MiXCR, run by TCRdb on the 5' RACE reads, gives a single entry per CDR3 protein. Among about 32,000 distinct CDR3 sequences listed, over 15% were seen once. The origin of the receptors is a female donor in good health. The CDR3 runs from the conserved cysteine through the conserved F or W. Fields, in order: D gene, J gene, V gene, clone size, CDR3 protein, CDR3 DNA. A D gene is named only where the DNA matches it firmly. Not every row has a clone size; where given, it reads once, few, many or a size class.

D: TRBD1
J: TRBJ1-2
V: TRBV5-1
size: .
CDR3: CASSLEGATSYGYTF
DNA: TGCGCCAGCAGCTTGGAGGGGGCTACAAGCTATGGCTACACCTTC

D: .
J: TRBJ2-3
V: TRBV4-2
size: .
CDR3: CASSQVPDRGSSQYF
DNA: TGTGCCAGCAGCCAAGTGCCGGACAGAGGGTCCTCGCAGTATTTT

D: TRBD2
J: TRBJ2-3
V: TRBV12-3/TRBV12-4
size: .
CDR3: CASSLAPSGGPSPLTDTQYF
DNA: TGTGCCAGCAGTTTAGCACCTAGCGGGGGGCCCTCACCCCTCACAGATACGCAGTATTTT

D: .
J: TRBJ2-1
V: TRBV13
size: few
CDR3: CASSSRANEQFF
DNA: TGTGCCAGCAGCTCGCGAGCCAATGAGCAGTTCTTC

D: .
J: TRBJ1-5
V: TRBV6-1
size: few
CDR3: CASSENVGSQPQHF
DNA: TGTGCCAGCAGTGAAAATGTTGGTAGTCAGCCCCAGCATTTT

D: TRBD1
J: TRBJ1-1
V: TRBV6-5
size: few
CDR3: CASSPRGRNTEAFF
DNA: TGTGCCAGCAGTCCCAGGGGGAGGAACACTGAAGCTTTCTTT

D: TRBD2
J: TRBJ2-1
V: TRBV20-1
size: many
CDR3: CSAIRLAGGNEQFF
DNA: TGCAGTGCTATTAGACTAGCGGGAGGTAATGAGCAGTTCTTC

D: TRBD2
J: TRBJ2-1
V: TRBV19
size: many
CDR3: CASSLAGSTYNEQFF
DNA: TGTGCCAGCTCCCTAGCGGGCTCAACCTACAATGAGCAGTTCTTC

D: TRBD2
J: TRBJ2-3
V: TRBV5-1
size: .
CDR3: CASSLDPSGGGMTDTQYF
DNA: TGCGCCAGCAGCTTGGACCCCTCCGGGGGGGGGATGACAGATACGCAGTATTTT

D: .
J: TRBJ2-3
V: TRBV27
size: few
CDR3: CASSPGGGPSSTDTQYF
DNA: TGTGCCAGCAGTCCCGGAGGGGGGCCTAGTAGCACAGATACGCAGTATTTT

D: .
J: TRBJ2-1
V: TRBV29-1
size: many
CDR3: CSVVRNSYNEQFF
DNA: TGCAGCGTTGTCCGAAACTCCTACAATGAGCAGTTCTTC

D: TRBD1
J: TRBJ1-5
V: TRBV15
size: .
CDR3: CATSRDPPRQGGQPQHF
DNA: TGTGCCACCAGCAGAGACCCCCCCAGACAGGGCGGACAGCCCCAGCATTTT

D: .
J: TRBJ2-7
V: TRBV29-1
size: .
CDR3: CSVDGTNYEQYF
DNA: TGCAGCGTTGATGGGACCAACTACGAGCAGTACTTC

D: .
J: TRBJ2-2
V: TRBV4-2
size: .
CDR3: CASSQGVTTGELFF
DNA: TGTGCCAGCAGCCAAGGTGTGACTACCGGGGAGCTGTTTTTT

D: .
J: TRBJ2-7
V: TRBV10-3
size: many
CDR3: CAISEKTYEQYF
DNA: TGTGCCATCAGTGAGAAGACCTACGAGCAGTACTTC

D: TRBD2
J: TRBJ2-5
V: TRBV5-1
size: few
CDR3: CASSLPGLAGTWYF
DNA: TGCGCCAGCAGCTTACCGGGACTAGCGGGAACTTGGTACTTC

D: .
J: TRBJ2-7
V: TRBV6-1
size: many
CDR3: CASSLGGEYEQYF
DNA: TGTGCCAGCAGCCTGGGAGGTGAGTACGAGCAGTACTTC

D: TRBD2
J: TRBJ2-1
V: TRBV20-1
size: medium-sized
CDR3: CSARVVISGGPEQFF
DNA: TGCAGTGCTAGAGTAGTGATTAGCGGGGGGCCTGAGCAGTTCTTC

D: .
J: TRBJ1-1
V: TRBV4-1
size: .
CDR3: CASSLTGSNTPEAFF
DNA: TGCGCCAGCAGCCTAACAGGTTCTAACACCCCTGAAGCTTTCTTT

D: .
J: TRBJ2-1
V: TRBV6-5
size: many
CDR3: CASSYTTSASSSYNEQFF
DNA: TGTGCCAGCAGTTACACTACGTCCGCCTCGAGCTCCTACAATGAGCAGTTCTTC

D: .
J: TRBJ2-7
V: TRBV6-5
size: many
CDR3: CASSPGFSYEQYF
DNA: TGTGCCAGCAGCCCAGGGTTTAGTTACGAGCAGTACTTC

D: .
J: TRBJ2-3
V: TRBV12-3/TRBV12-4
size: few
CDR3: CASSFYPGVRGTDTQYF
DNA: TGTGCCAGCAGTTTTTACCCGGGGGTCAGGGGTACAGATACGCAGTATTTT

D: TRBD2
J: TRBJ2-1
V: TRBV20-1
size: many
CDR3: CSAFGGAEQFF
DNA: TGCAGTGCTTTCGGGGGGGCTGAGCAGTTCTTC

D: .
J: TRBJ1-5
V: TRBV6-6
size: many
CDR3: CASSHWDRRSQPQHF
DNA: TGTGCCAGCAGTCACTGGGACCGGCGGTCCCAGCCCCAGCATTTT

D: .
J: TRBJ2-4
V: TRBV7-2
size: .
CDR3: CASSPSLWTGRGEDIQYF
DNA: TGTGCCAGCAGCCCGTCCCTCTGGACAGGCCGGGGGGAAGACATTCAGTACTTC

D: TRBD1
J: TRBJ1-2
V: TRBV6-1
size: medium-sized
CDR3: CASSLKGANYGYTF
DNA: TGTGCCAGCAGCCTCAAGGGGGCGAACTATGGCTACACCTTC

D: .
J: TRBJ2-7
V: TRBV5-1
size: .
CDR3: CASSVERGHEQYF
DNA: TGCGCCAGCAGCGTGGAAAGGGGCCACGAGCAGTACTTC

D: TRBD2
J: TRBJ2-2
V: TRBV7-6
size: many
CDR3: CASSSGLAAGELFF
DNA: TGTGCCAGCAGCTCGGGACTAGCGGCCGGGGAGCTGTTTTTT

D: .
J: TRBJ1-1
V: TRBV12-3/TRBV12-4
size: once
CDR3: CASSFRQPEAFF
DNA: TGTGCCAGCAGTTTTCGACAGCCTGAAGCTTTCTTT

D: TRBD1
J: TRBJ1-5
V: TRBV9
size: .
CDR3: CASSPRDSLNQPQHF
DNA: TGTGCCAGCAGCCCCCGGGACAGCCTTAATCAGCCCCAGCATTTT

D: TRBD2
J: TRBJ2-1
V: TRBV5-5
size: many
CDR3: CASSRAGLAGGAYNEQFF
DNA: TGTGCCAGCAGTCGCGCGGGACTAGCGGGGGGAGCCTACAATGAGCAGTTCTTC

D: .
J: TRBJ1-1
V: TRBV6-5
size: many
CDR3: CASSPGLNTEAFF
DNA: TGTGCCAGCAGCCCGGGACTGAACACTGAAGCTTTCTTT

D: TRBD2
J: TRBJ2-3
V: TRBV7-7
size: .
CDR3: CASSPLSAGTTDTQYF
DNA: TGTGCCAGCAGCCCACTCTCAGCGGGGACCACAGATACGCAGTATTTT

D: TRBD1
J: TRBJ1-2
V: TRBV6-1
size: few
CDR3: CASSEAGTGENYGYTF
DNA: TGTGCCAGCAGTGAAGCGGGGACAGGGGAGAACTATGGCTACACCTTC

D: TRBD2
J: TRBJ2-1
V: TRBV6-2/TRBV6-3
size: few
CDR3: CASSGTSLYNEQFF
DNA: TGTGCCAGCAGTGGGACTAGCCTTTACAATGAGCAGTTCTTC

D: TRBD1
J: TRBJ2-7
V: TRBV6-2/TRBV6-3
size: many
CDR3: CASTGQGHEQYF
DNA: TGTGCCAGCACCGGACAGGGCCACGAGCAGTACTTC

D: .
J: TRBJ2-6
V: TRBV7-9
size: once
CDR3: CASSLSESGANVLTF
DNA: TGTGCCAGCAGCTTATCAGAATCCGGGGCCAACGTCCTGACTTTC

D: TRBD1
J: TRBJ2-7
V: TRBV6-5
size: many
CDR3: CASSYLGQGAYEQYF
DNA: TGTGCCAGCAGTTACCTAGGACAGGGAGCCTACGAGCAGTACTTC

D: .
J: TRBJ1-2
V: TRBV20-1
size: many
CDR3: CSARTELQLTGYTF
DNA: TGCAGTGCTAGAACCGAGTTGCAATTAACCGGCTACACCTTC